Listed below are T cell receptor beta chains from one sample, sequenced in a study of T-cell reconstitution after alpha-beta-depleted transplantation in children. TCRdb recomputed calls from the PCR reads with MiXCR, one row per CDR3 protein. The sample holds 200,000 to 300,000 distinct CDR3 sequences, 12% seen once. The sequenced sample was PBMCs from the stem cell graft donor, obtained from the stem cell graft. Source of these receptors: a human donor who donated a stem cell graft to a child with acute lymphoblastic leukemia. Both conserved end residues are part of each CDR3. The order of the fields is clone size, V gene, D gene, J gene, CDR3 DNA, CDR3 protein. A D gene is named only where the DNA matches it firmly. Clone size is shown for a subset of rows, as once, few, many or a class of expanded clone.

>many|TRBV18|-|TRBJ1-6
TGTGCCAGCTCACAAGACAGGAAGAATTCACCCCTCCACTTT
CASSQDRKNSPLHF
>few|TRBV19|TRBD1|TRBJ1-5
TGTGCCAGTAAAACCACAGGGGGGATGAGCAATCAGCCCCAGCATTTT
CASKTTGGMSNQPQHF
>many|TRBV6-1|-|TRBJ2-2
TGTGCCAGCAGTGAACTGGGGACCGGGGAGCTGTTTTTT
CASSELGTGELFF
>many|TRBV20-1|TRBD2|TRBJ2-7
TGCAGTGCTAGAGATTCCCTAGCGGCCGTCTACGAGCAGTACTTC
CSARDSLAAVYEQYF
>many|TRBV29-1|-|TRBJ2-7
TGCAGCGTGACCCCCAAGGACCTGGACGAGCAGTACTTC
CSVTPKDLDEQYF
>many|TRBV18|TRBD2|TRBJ2-7
TGTGCCAGCGGCAGGACTAGCGGGGATGATGCGCAGTACTTC
CASGRTSGDDAQYF
>many|TRBV7-9|TRBD1|TRBJ2-7
TGTGCCAGCAGCCAGGGGGCCGAGCAGTACTTC
CASSQGAEQYF
>many|TRBV7-2|-|TRBJ2-4
TGTGCCAGCAGCTTAGATTGGGACATTCAGTACTTC
CASSLDWDIQYF
>-|TRBV20-1|TRBD2|TRBJ2-1
TGCAGTGCTAGGCCGACTAGCGGGGTTTTCAATGAGCAGTTCTTC
CSARPTSGVFNEQFF
>many|TRBV7-2|TRBD1|TRBJ2-2
TGTGCCAGCAGCTGGGACAGCGGGGAGCTGTTTTTT
CASSWDSGELFF
>many|TRBV7-9|-|TRBJ2-1
TGTGCCAGCAGCTTAGGGTGGGTGAAGCAGTTCTTC
CASSLGWVKQFF
>many|TRBV29-1|-|TRBJ1-2
TGCAGCGTGGCGGAGGACGCAATAAGCGGCTACACCTTC
CSVAEDAISGYTF
>-|TRBV5-6|TRBD2|TRBJ2-1
TGTGCCAGCAGCTTGGCTAGCGGGAGGTCCCTTTACAATGAGCAGTTCTTC
CASSLASGRSLYNEQFF
>many|TRBV5-1|-|TRBJ1-1
TGCGCCAGCAGCCTCGAGGGGTACACGAACACTGAAGCTTTCTTT
CASSLEGYTNTEAFF
>-|TRBV6-1|-|TRBJ2-3
TGTGCCACCTTTCGGGGCCCCACAGATACGCAGTATTTT
CATFRGPTDTQYF
>many|TRBV5-1|-|TRBJ2-7
TGCGCCAGCAGCTACGAGGACGGTACCTACGAGCAGTACTTC
CASSYEDGTYEQYF
>many|TRBV5-1|TRBD1|TRBJ2-2
TGCGCCAGCAGCCAGGGGACAGGGAGGAACACCGGGGAGCTGTTTTTT
CASSQGTGRNTGELFF
>many|TRBV6-2/TRBV6-3|-|TRBJ1-1
TGTGCCAGCAGAACCCTTGAGGGGGGTGCCACTGAAGCTTTCTTT
CASRTLEGGATEAFF
>-|TRBV25-1|-|TRBJ2-3
TGTGCCAGCAGTGAATACGGGAGCACAGATACGCAGTATTTT
CASSEYGSTDTQYF
>many|TRBV4-3|-|TRBJ2-7
TGCGCCAGCAGCCAAGATGGAAACGAGCAGTACTTC
CASSQDGNEQYF
>many|TRBV29-1|-|TRBJ2-4
TGCAGCGTTGACCTAGGAACCAAAAACATTCAGTACTTC
CSVDLGTKNIQYF
>many|TRBV12-3/TRBV12-4|-|TRBJ2-7
TGTGCCAGCAGTTTTCTGGCACCCCCGTACGAGCAGTACTTC
CASSFLAPPYEQYF
>many|TRBV5-1|TRBD1|TRBJ1-2
TGCGCCAGCAGCTATGACAGGGTTGGGGCCAGCGGTGGCTACACCTTC
CASSYDRVGASGGYTF
>-|TRBV30|TRBD2|TRBJ2-7
TGTGCCCAACAGCGGGAGACCTACGAGCAGTACTTC
CAQQRETYEQYF
>many|TRBV20-1|TRBD2|TRBJ2-3
TGCAGTGCTTTTGGACTAGGCACAGATACGCAGTATTTT
CSAFGLGTDTQYF
>many|TRBV4-1|-|TRBJ2-1
TGCGCCAGCAGCCAAGAAGAGCGGGCCAACTACAATGAGCAGTTCTTC
CASSQEERANYNEQFF
>many|TRBV7-3|-|TRBJ1-6
TGTGCCAGCAGCCGTAGCCGGGACCCTGATTCACCCCTCCACTTT
CASSRSRDPDSPLHF
>many|TRBV7-9|-|TRBJ2-3
TGTGCCAGCAGCTTAGCGACAGTGACAGATACGCAGTATTTT
CASSLATVTDTQYF
>-|TRBV7-7|TRBD2|TRBJ2-1
TGTGCTGGCAGCGTCGGGACTAGCGGGTGGAATGAGCAGTTCTTC
CAGSVGTSGWNEQFF
>many|TRBV28|-|TRBJ2-7
TGTGCCAGCACCCAGCGGGCATTCCACGATTCCGAGCAGTACTTC
CASTQRAFHDSEQYF
>many|TRBV5-5|TRBD1|TRBJ1-2
TGTGCCAGCAGCCCGTCAGGGGGTGCCCTTAACTATGGCTACACCTTC
CASSPSGGALNYGYTF
>few|TRBV5-1|TRBD1|TRBJ2-7
TGCGCCAGCAGCCAGACAGGGGAACTCTACGAGCAGTACTTC
CASSQTGELYEQYF
>many|TRBV12-3/TRBV12-4|-|TRBJ2-7
TGTGCCAGCAGTCCCGGTAGGCGGAAATACGAGCAGTACTTC
CASSPGRRKYEQYF
>many|TRBV6-5|TRBD1|TRBJ2-1
TGTGCCAGCAGTTTTCAGGGGGCATCCTACAATGAGCAGTTCTTC
CASSFQGASYNEQFF
>many|TRBV12-3/TRBV12-4|TRBD1|TRBJ2-3
TGTGCCAGCAGTTTGTTTGGGACAGGGGACGCAGATACGCAGTATTTT
CASSLFGTGDADTQYF
>many|TRBV7-2|-|TRBJ1-1
TGTGCCAGCAGCTTACTACCCGGAAGAAACACTGAAGCTTTCTTT
CASSLLPGRNTEAFF
>many|TRBV10-2|-|TRBJ1-2
TGCGCCAGCAGGGGCGGGGGTCAGTCCCACTATGGCTACACCTTC
CASRGGGQSHYGYTF
>many|TRBV19|TRBD1|TRBJ2-5
TGTGCCAGTAGTCTTCGGACAGGATGGTACCAAGAGACCCAGTACTTC
CASSLRTGWYQETQYF
>many|TRBV18|-|TRBJ2-7
TGTGCCAGCTCACCAGTTTTGGCAGACGAGCAGTACTTC
CASSPVLADEQYF
>many|TRBV24-1|-|TRBJ2-5
TGTGCCACCAGGGACAGCCAAGAGACCCAGTACTTC
CATRDSQETQYF
>many|TRBV20-1|-|TRBJ2-2
TGCAGTGCTAGCGGGACCAACACCGGGGAGCTGTTTTTT
CSASGTNTGELFF
>many|TRBV6-6|-|TRBJ1-6
TGTGCCAGCAGTTACGCTCCGAATTCACCCCTCCACTTT
CASSYAPNSPLHF
>many|TRBV9|-|TRBJ1-4
TGTGCCAGCAGCGATACCGGGAGGAAACTGTTTTTT
CASSDTGRKLFF
>many|TRBV18|TRBD1|TRBJ2-2
TGTGCCAGCTCACCCTATGGGACAGTCAACACCGGGGAGCTGTTTTTT
CASSPYGTVNTGELFF
>many|TRBV24-1|TRBD1|TRBJ1-1
TGTGCCACCAGTGAAATCAGACAGGGGATGGCGGACACTGAAGCTTTCTTT
CATSEIRQGMADTEAFF
>many|TRBV29-1|-|TRBJ2-7
TGCAGCGTTGAGTCGCAGGGTTTCGAGCAGTACTTC
CSVESQGFEQYF
>-|TRBV14|TRBD2|TRBJ2-2
TGTGCCAGCAGCCGCGTAGCGGGATTGGCAGATAAAACCGGGGAGCTGTTTTTT
CASSRVAGLADKTGELFF
>-|TRBV7-2|TRBD2|TRBJ2-1
TGTGCCAGCAGCTTAGCGCGAGCGGGGATCTACAATGAGCAGTTCTTC
CASSLARAGIYNEQFF
>many|TRBV10-3|TRBD1|TRBJ2-1
TGTGCCATCAGTGACAGACAGGGGGGTTCCTACAATGAGCAGTTCTTC
CAISDRQGGSYNEQFF
>-|TRBV5-4|-|TRBJ1-2
TGTGCCGGACTTGGCGGGGGTGGCTACACCTTC
CAGLGGGGYTF
>many|TRBV28|-|TRBJ2-2
TGTGCCAGCACCCCTGCGGTCGTCACCGGGGAGCTGTTTTTT
CASTPAVVTGELFF